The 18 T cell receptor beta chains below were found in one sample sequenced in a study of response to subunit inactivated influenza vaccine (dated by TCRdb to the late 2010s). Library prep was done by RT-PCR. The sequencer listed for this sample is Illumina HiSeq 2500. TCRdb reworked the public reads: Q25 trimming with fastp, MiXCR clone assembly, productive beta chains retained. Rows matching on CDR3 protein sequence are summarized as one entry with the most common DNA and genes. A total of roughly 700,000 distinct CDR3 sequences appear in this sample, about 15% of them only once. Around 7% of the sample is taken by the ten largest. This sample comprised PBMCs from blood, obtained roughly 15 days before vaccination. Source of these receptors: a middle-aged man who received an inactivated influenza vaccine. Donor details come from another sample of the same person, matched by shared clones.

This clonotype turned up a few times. The CDR3 sequence: CASSQIGQNYGYTF. DNA of the CDR3: TGCGCCAGCAGCCAAATTGGGCAAAACTATGGCTACACCTTC. The rearrangement joins TRBV4-3 to TRBJ1-2; D uncertain. CDR1 is LGHNA and CDR2 is YSLEER in the germline V gene. The CDR3 runs to 14 residues. V lost 2 bases and J 2 bases, leaving 9 bases between the germline ends.

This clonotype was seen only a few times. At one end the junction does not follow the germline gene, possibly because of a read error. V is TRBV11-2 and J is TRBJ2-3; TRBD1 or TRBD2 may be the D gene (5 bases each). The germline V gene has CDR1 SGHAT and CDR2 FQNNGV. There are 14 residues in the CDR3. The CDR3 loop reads CASSLGGKLAPFSF. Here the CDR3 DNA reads TGTGCCAGCAGCTTAGGGGGGAAATTAGCCCCCTTTTCTTTT.

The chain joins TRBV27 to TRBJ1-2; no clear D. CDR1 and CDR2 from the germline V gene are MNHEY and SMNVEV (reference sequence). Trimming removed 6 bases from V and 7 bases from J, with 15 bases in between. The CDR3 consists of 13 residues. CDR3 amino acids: CASSQLGDRGYTF. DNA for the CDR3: TGTGCCAGCAGCCAACTCGGCGATCGTGGCTACACCTTC.

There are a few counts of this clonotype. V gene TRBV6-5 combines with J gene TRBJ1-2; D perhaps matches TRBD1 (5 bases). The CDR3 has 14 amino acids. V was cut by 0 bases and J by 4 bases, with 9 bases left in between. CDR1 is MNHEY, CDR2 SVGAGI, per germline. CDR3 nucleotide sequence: TGTGCCAGCAGTTACTCGAGGGGTCGCTATGGCTACACCTTC. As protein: CASSYSRGRYGYTF.

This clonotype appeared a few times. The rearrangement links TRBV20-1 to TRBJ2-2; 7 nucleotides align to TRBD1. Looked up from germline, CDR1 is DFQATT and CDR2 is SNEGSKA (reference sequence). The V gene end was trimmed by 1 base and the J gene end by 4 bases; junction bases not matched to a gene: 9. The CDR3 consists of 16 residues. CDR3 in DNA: TGCAGTGCTAGAGCGACAGGGTTACGCAGCACCGGGGAGCTGTTTTTT. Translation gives CSARATGLRSTGELFF.

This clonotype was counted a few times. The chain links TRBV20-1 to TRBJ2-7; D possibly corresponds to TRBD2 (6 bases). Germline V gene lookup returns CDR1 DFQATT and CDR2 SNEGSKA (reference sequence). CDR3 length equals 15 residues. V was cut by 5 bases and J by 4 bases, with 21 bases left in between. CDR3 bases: TGCAGTGCTTCACCTCCGGGACGGGGGTCGTACGAGCAGTACTTC. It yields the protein CSASPPGRGSYEQYF.

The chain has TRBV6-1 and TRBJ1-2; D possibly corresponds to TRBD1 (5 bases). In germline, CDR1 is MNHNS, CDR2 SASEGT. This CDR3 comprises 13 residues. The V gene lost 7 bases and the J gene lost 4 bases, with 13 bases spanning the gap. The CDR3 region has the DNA TGTGCCAGCACCCCCGGGGGACCCTATGGCTACACCTTC. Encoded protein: CASTPGGPYGYTF.

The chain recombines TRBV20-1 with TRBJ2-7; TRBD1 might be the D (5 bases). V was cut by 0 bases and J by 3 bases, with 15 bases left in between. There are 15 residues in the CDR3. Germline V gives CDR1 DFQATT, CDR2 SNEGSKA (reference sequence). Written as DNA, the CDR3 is TGCAGTGCTAGAGATATTAGTAGGACAATCTACGAGCAGTACTTC. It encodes CSARDISRTIYEQYF.

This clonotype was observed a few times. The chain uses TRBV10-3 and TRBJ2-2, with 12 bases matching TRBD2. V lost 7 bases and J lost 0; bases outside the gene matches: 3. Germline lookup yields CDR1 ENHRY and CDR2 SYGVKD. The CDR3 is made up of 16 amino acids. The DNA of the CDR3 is TGTGCCATCAATCGACTAGCGGGAGCGAACACCGGGGAGCTGTTTTTT. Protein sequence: CAINRLAGANTGELFF.

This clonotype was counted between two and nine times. Here the CDR3 reads CASSPRSGGRNTQYF. In DNA, the CDR3 is TGTGCCAGCTCACCCCGTTCGGGGGGGCGAAATACGCAGTATTTT. The V gene is TRBV18, the J gene TRBJ2-3; 8 bases match TRBD2. The germline gives CDR1 KGHSH, CDR2 LQKENI. This CDR3 comprises 15 residues. J lost 7 bases, V lost 3 bases, and 9 bases had no gene match.

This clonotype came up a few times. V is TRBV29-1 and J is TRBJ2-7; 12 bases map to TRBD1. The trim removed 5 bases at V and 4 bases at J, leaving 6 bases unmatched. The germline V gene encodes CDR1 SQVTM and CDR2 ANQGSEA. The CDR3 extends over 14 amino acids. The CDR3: CSVRPGQGAYEQYF. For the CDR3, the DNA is TGCAGCGTTAGACCGGGACAGGGGGCTTACGAGCAGTACTTC.

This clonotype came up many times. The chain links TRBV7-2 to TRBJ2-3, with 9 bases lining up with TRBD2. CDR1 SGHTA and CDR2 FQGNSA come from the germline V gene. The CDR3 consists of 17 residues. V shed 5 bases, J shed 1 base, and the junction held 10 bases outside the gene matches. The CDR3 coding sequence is TGTGCCAGCAGCCCGGCTAGCGGGGCTCACCGCACAGATACGCAGTATTTT. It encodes CASSPASGAHRTDTQYF.

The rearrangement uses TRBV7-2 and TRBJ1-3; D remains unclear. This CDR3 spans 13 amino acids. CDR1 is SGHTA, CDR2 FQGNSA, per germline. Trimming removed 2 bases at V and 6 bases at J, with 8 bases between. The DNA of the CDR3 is TGTGCCAGCAGCTTACGGCAGACAAACACCATATATTTT. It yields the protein CASSLRQTNTIYF.

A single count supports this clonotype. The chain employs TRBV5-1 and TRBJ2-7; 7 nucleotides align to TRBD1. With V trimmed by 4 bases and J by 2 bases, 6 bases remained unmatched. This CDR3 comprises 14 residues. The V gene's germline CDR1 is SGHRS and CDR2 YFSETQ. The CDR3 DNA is TGCGCCAGCAGCCAAGGACAGGATGCCTACGAGCAGTACTTC. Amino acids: CASSQGQDAYEQYF. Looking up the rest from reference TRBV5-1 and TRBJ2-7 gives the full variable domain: KAGVTQTPRYLIKTRGQQVTLSCSPISGHRSVSWYQQTPGQGLQFLFEYFSETQRNKGNFPGRFSGRQFSNSRSEMNVSTLELGDSALYLCASSQGQDAYEQYFGPGTRLTVT.

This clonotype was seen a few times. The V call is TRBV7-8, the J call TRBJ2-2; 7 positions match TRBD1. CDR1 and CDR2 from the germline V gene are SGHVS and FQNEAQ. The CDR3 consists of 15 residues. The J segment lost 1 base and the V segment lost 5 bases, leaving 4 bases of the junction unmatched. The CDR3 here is CASSHRTGNTGELFF. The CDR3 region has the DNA TGTGCCAGCAGCCACAGGACAGGGAACACCGGGGAGCTGTTTTTT.

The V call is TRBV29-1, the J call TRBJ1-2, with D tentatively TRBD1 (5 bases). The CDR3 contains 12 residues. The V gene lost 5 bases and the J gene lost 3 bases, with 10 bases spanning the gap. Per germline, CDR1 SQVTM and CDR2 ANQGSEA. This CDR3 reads CSVFQGDYGYTF. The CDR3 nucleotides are TGCAGCGTTTTCCAGGGAGACTATGGCTACACCTTC.

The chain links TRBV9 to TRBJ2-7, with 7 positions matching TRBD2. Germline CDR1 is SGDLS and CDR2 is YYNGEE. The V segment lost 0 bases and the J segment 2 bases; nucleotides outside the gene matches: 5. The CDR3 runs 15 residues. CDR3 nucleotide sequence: TGTGCCAGCAGCGTAGAGAAGGGAGGGACCTACGAGCAGTACTTC. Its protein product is CASSVEKGGTYEQYF. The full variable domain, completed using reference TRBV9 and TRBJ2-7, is DSGVTQTPKHLITATGQRVTLRCSPRSGDLSVYWYQQSLDQGLQFLIQYYNGEERAKGNILERFSAQQFPDLHSELNLSSLELGDSALYFCASSVEKGGTYEQYFGPGTRLTVT.

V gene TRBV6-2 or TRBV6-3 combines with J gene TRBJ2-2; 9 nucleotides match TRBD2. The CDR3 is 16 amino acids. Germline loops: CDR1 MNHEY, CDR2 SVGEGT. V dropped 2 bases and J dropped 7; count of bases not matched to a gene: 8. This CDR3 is CASSYEPSGNVGELFF. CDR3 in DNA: TGTGCCAGCAGTTACGAGCCTAGCGGGAATGTCGGGGAGCTGTTTTTT.